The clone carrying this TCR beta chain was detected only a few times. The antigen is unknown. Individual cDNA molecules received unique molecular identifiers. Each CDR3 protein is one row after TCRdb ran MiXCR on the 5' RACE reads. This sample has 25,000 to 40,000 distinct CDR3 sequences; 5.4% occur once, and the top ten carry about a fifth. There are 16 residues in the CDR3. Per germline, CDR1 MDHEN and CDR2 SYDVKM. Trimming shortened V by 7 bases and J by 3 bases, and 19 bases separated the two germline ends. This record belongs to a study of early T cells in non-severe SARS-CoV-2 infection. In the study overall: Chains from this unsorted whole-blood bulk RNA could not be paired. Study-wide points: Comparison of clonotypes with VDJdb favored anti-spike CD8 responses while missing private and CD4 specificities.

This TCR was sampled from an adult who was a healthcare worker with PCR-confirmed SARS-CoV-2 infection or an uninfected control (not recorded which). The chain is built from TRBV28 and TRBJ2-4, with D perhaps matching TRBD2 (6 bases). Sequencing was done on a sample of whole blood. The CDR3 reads CASNTQEGLGKNIQYF. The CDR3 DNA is TGTGCCAGCAACACCCAGGAGGGTCTGGGCAAAAACATTCAGTACTTC.